This T cell receptor (beta chain) emerged from a study of T cells in Graves' hyperthyroidism and ophthalmopathy. Template material for amplifying TCR beta CDR3 regions consisted of RNA transcripts. Using the HTBI primer set, a first-round RT-PCR was run on the TCR CDR3. From the multiplex PCR reads, TCRdb called clonotypes with MiXCR, one entry per CDR3 protein. This sample has nearly 600,000 distinct CDR3 sequences, with 13% to 15% found just once. The germline CDR1 and CDR2 sequences are DFQATT and SNEGSKA (reference sequence). The trim removed 6 bases at V and 6 bases at J, leaving 9 bases unmatched. The CDR3 contains 13 residues. Exclusion followed for patients with uncontrolled infection, other autoimmune disease, pregnancy or lactation. The diagnoses drew upon clinical symptoms, serum thyroxine and TRAb, thyroid ultrasound and orbital computed tomography.

This clonotype was obtained from a woman younger than 30 with Graves' ophthalmopathy. What was sequenced was blood. The chain recombines TRBV20-1 with TRBJ1-2, with 8 bases matching TRBD1. The DNA of the CDR3 is TGCAGTGCCCCCGGGACAGGAGTTCATGGCTACACCTTC. Translated: CSAPGTGVHGYTF.